The source of this TCR beta chain is a study of cytomegalovirus exposure and HLA in healthy donors. Germline-derived CDR1 and CDR2 are MGHRA and YSYEKL. V lost 2 bases and J lost 2, with 8 bases in between. The CDR3 totals 14 residues. Study observations and caveats: V- and J-gene trimming in TCR beta was tied to a missense DCLRE1C variant by an analysis performed later.

Concerning this clone itself: Its antigen is not identified.

13 Jbeta primers and 60 Vbeta primers were used for the PCR. Profiling relied on immunoSEQ multiplex PCR, and the TCRdb table lists in-frame clones only, not all of them. Here the sample spans more than 110,000 clones, more than 70% being singletons. Material: PBMCs. The origin of this receptor is a man aged 50-60 years in good health and CMV-seronegative. The J gene is TRBJ2-3, the V gene TRBV4-1; TRBD2 is a possible D gene (6 bases). Here the CDR3 DNA reads TGCGCCAGCAGCCAAACTAGCCCCACAGATACGCAGTATTTT. Its protein is CASSQTSPTDTQYF.